This is a list of T cell receptor beta chains from one sample in a study of Ad26.COV2.S vaccination and SARS-CoV-2 variants. TCRdb's copy holds only in-frame clones and misses some; the assay was immunoSEQ multiplex PCR. The table includes around 420,000 clones, approximately 88% detected once. Sample: peripheral blood, taken in a trial of Ad26.COV2.S vaccine versus placebo. The receptors stem from a person between 18 and 65 years old who received the Ad26.COV2.S COVID-19 vaccine or a placebo. Both conserved end residues are part of each CDR3. The D gene is left open where the match is weak. A row's size may be missing; if present it is once, few, many or a size class.

TRBD1	TRBV11-2	TRBJ2-1	NA	TGTGCCAGCAGCCTTGGACAGGGGGCCTACAATGAGCAGTTCTTC	CASSLGQGAYNEQFF
TRBD1	TRBV6-5	TRBJ1-3	NA	TGTGCCAGCAGTTACTCTGGGACAGGGTCTGGAAACACCATATATTTT	CASSYSGTGSGNTIYF
TRBD1	TRBV11-3	TRBJ2-2	NA	TGTGCCAGCAGCCTGAGGACAGGAGAGACCGGGGAGCTGTTTTTT	CASSLRTGETGELFF
NA	TRBV13	TRBJ2-7	NA	TGTGCCAGCAGCGCCAGACAGGACTCCTACGAGCAGTACTTC	CASSARQDSYEQYF
TRBD2	TRBV19	TRBJ2-1	once	TGTGCCAGTAGCCTCATGAGCGGGGGTTCGAAAGGGGAGCAGTTCTTC	CASSLMSGGSKGEQFF
NA	TRBV7-6	TRBJ1-3	NA	TGTGCCAGCAGCTTAGGGCAGAGCTCTGGAAACACCATATATTTT	CASSLGQSSGNTIYF
TRBD1	TRBV25-1	TRBJ2-2	NA	TGTGCCAGGGGAATACCGAAGGACAGGGGTACGAACACCGGGGAGCTGTTTTTT	CARGIPKDRGTNTGELFF
NA	TRBV5-5	TRBJ2-6	NA	TGTGCCAGCAGCCCTTACGGGAGTAGCGCGACCTCTGGGGCCAACGTCCTGACTTTC	CASSPYGSSATSGANVLTF
TRBD1	TRBV5-4	TRBJ2-7	NA	TGTGCCAGCAGCTTTGGCGGGACAGGAACTTACGAGCAGTACTTC	CASSFGGTGTYEQYF
TRBD1	TRBV10-3	TRBJ2-2	NA	TGTGCCATCAGTGAGACCGGGACAGCGAACACCGGGGAGCTGTTTTTT	CAISETGTANTGELFF
TRBD2	TRBV27	TRBJ2-3	NA	TGTGCCAGCAGTTTATCGGGACTAGCGGGGGGTCCCACAGATACGCAGTATTTT	CASSLSGLAGGPTDTQYF
TRBD2	TRBV6-6	TRBJ2-1	NA	TGTGCCAGCAGTCCTCCTCGACTAGCGGGGGGGGTGAATGAGCAGTTCTTC	CASSPPRLAGGVNEQFF
NA	TRBV18	TRBJ1-5	NA	TGTGCCAGCTCACCCTTCACAGGGTTCGATCAGCCCCAGCATTTT	CASSPFTGFDQPQHF
NA	TRBV24-1	TRBJ2-5	NA	TGTGCCACCAGTAGTGGACAGTCTGACCAAGAGACCCAGTACTTC	CATSSGQSDQETQYF
NA	TRBV6-5	TRBJ1-1	NA	TGTGCCAGCAGTTCCCCGAATGGGAACACTGAAGCTTTCTTT	CASSSPNGNTEAFF
NA	TRBV21-1	TRBJ2-1	NA	TGTGCCAGCAGCAAAGGACTAGCGGGGGGGCGTGAGCAGTTCTTC	CASSKGLAGGREQFF
NA	TRBV6-5	TRBJ2-1	few	TGTGCCAGCAGTTACGGCAATGAGCAGTTCTTC	CASSYGNEQFF
NA	TRBV11-3	TRBJ1-6	NA	TGTGCCAGCAGCTTATCAGGAGATAATTCACCCCTCCACTTT	CASSLSGDNSPLHF
NA	TRBV10-3	TRBJ2-5	NA	TGTGCCATCAGTGAGTCGAAAAGCCAAGAGACCCAGTACTTC	CAISESKSQETQYF
NA	TRBV2	TRBJ2-6	NA	TGTGCCAGCAGTCCGCCGTTCGAGGGGGAAACTGGGGCCAACGTCCTGACTTTC	CASSPPFEGETGANVLTF
NA	TRBV4-3	TRBJ1-3	NA	TGCGCCAGCAGCCGAGATATAACATCTGGAAACACCATATATTTT	CASSRDITSGNTIYF
NA	TRBV28	TRBJ2-1	NA	TGTGCCAGCAGTTCCGGACCTTACAATGAGCAGTTCTTC	CASSSGPYNEQFF
NA	TRBV7-2	TRBJ2-1	NA	TGTGCCAGCAGCTCAAACTACAATGAGCAGTTCTTC	CASSSNYNEQFF
NA	TRBV4-3	TRBJ2-3	NA	TGCGCCAGCAGCCAAGGAGGAGGGGCCGATACGCAGTATTTT	CASSQGGGADTQYF
NA	TRBV24-1	TRBJ1-5	NA	TGTGCCACCAGTGCCCCAGGGCGGGATCAGCCCCAGCATTTT	CATSAPGRDQPQHF
NA	TRBV19	TRBJ1-6	NA	TGTGCCAGTAGGGAGAGCTCCTATAATTCACCCCTCCACTTT	CASRESSYNSPLHF
NA	TRBV6-2/TRBV6-3	TRBJ1-6	NA	TGTGCCAGCAGTTCCTGGTTAAGAAATTCACCCCTCCACTTT	CASSSWLRNSPLHF
NA	TRBV19	TRBJ1-5	NA	TGTGCCAGTAGTCTCAGCCCCAGGGGTTATAGCAATCAGCCCCAGCATTTT	CASSLSPRGYSNQPQHF
NA	TRBV28	TRBJ1-2	NA	TGTGCCAGCAGCCCCGGAGGGGCAGGAAACTCCTATGGCTACACCTTC	CASSPGGAGNSYGYTF
TRBD1	TRBV6-6	TRBJ2-7	NA	TGTGCCAGCAGTCCCTCGGGGGACAGGGACTACGAGCAGTACTTC	CASSPSGDRDYEQYF
NA	TRBV21-1	TRBJ1-6	NA	TGTGCCAGCAGCTCGAGGGGGCGGGGACCCCTCCACTTT	CASSSRGRGPLHF
NA	TRBV9	TRBJ2-5	once	TGTGCCAGCAGCGTTGCGACAGCTCAAGAGACCCAGTACTTC	CASSVATAQETQYF
NA	TRBV6-1	TRBJ2-7	NA	TGTGCCAGCAGTGAAGCACGTGGGGGGGCGTCCGAGCAGTACTTC	CASSEARGGASEQYF
NA	TRBV5-1	TRBJ2-7	NA	TGCGCCAGCAGCTCCCATCCCTCCTACGAGCAGTACTTC	CASSSHPSYEQYF
NA	TRBV5-6	TRBJ1-6	NA	TGTGCCAGCAGCCCGTATGTAACCAGTAATTCACCCCTCCACTTT	CASSPYVTSNSPLHF
NA	TRBV28	TRBJ1-2	NA	TGTGCCAGCACCCCTCGGAGACAGGCCACAAGAAGGCAAGACTTAGCTAACTATGGCTACACCTTC	CASTPRRQATRRQDLANYGYTF
NA	TRBV10-1	TRBJ2-7	NA	TGCGCCAGCAGTGAAGGCTATTCCTACGAGCAGTACTTC	CASSEGYSYEQYF
TRBD2	TRBV5-1	TRBJ2-5	NA	TGCGCCAGCAGCTTTAGACTAGCGGGGGGCCAAGAGACCCAGTACTTC	CASSFRLAGGQETQYF
NA	TRBV2	TRBJ2-2	NA	TGTGCCAGCAGTGAATCAGAAACCACCGGGGAGCTGTTTTTT	CASSESETTGELFF
TRBD1	TRBV6-5	TRBJ1-2	NA	TGTGCCAGCAGTTACTCCACAGGGGGTTATGGCTACACCTTC	CASSYSTGGYGYTF
NA	TRBV5-6	TRBJ2-7	NA	TGTGCCAGCAGCTTTGGACAGCTTAGCTCCTACGAGCAGTACTTC	CASSFGQLSSYEQYF
NA	TRBV29-1	TRBJ2-7	NA	TGCAGCGTTGCCCGAGAGAACCACGAGCAGTACTTC	CSVARENHEQYF
NA	TRBV6-5	TRBJ2-5	NA	TGTGCCAGCAGTTTAGGACACTCGAGGGAGACCCAGTACTTC	CASSLGHSRETQYF
NA	TRBV5-1	TRBJ1-6	NA	TGCGCCAGCAGCTTGGAGGGGTCCCCCTATAATTCACCCCTCCACTTT	CASSLEGSPYNSPLHF
NA	TRBV4-1	TRBJ2-2	once	TGCGCCAGCAGCCATCAGCACGACACCTCGAACACCGGGGAGCTGTTTTTT	CASSHQHDTSNTGELFF
NA	TRBV19	TRBJ2-7	NA	TGTGCCAGTAGTATTGGCGGGGCTGGCTCCTACGAGCAGTACTTC	CASSIGGAGSYEQYF
TRBD1	TRBV2	TRBJ2-7	NA	TGTGCCAGCATTGGACAGGGGTACGAGCAGTACTTC	CASIGQGYEQYF